This section outlines one T cell receptor beta chain sequence together with its context. Its antigen is not known. This specimen comes from a study of spatial heterogeneity in lung cancer. Germline V gives CDR1 SNHLY, CDR2 FYNNEI. Deletions cut 6 bases from V and 2 bases from J, with 15 bases between. The CDR3 has 15 amino acids. The time point here: sample taken at primary tumor resection. Around 70 TRACERx patients with early, untreated non-small cell lung cancer donated samples. Unsorted tumor, nontumor lung tissue or cryopreserved PBMC supplied the whole RNA. General study findings and limits: Resection blood, more than follow-up blood, showed ubiquitous expanded tumor TCRs.

TCR cDNA molecules each had a unique molecular identifier. One entry per CDR3 protein results from TCRdb running MiXCR on the 5' RACE reads. In the table there are over 10,000 distinct CDR3 sequences, about 3.8% of which are singletons. The chain joins TRBV2 to TRBJ2-3, with TRBD2 as a possible D gene (6 bases). The source was PBMCs, collected at surgery. This TCR derives from a male donor with early-stage non-small cell lung cancer. In nucleotides, the CDR3 is TGTGCCAGCAGCCCCCGGGAGACGGACACAGATACGCAGTATTTT. The encoded protein is CASSPRETDTDTQYF.